This TCR beta chain was sequenced during a study of T cells in Graves' hyperthyroidism and ophthalmopathy. V trimming: 5 bases; J trimming: 1 base; junction bases outside the gene matches: 16. The CDR3 contains 17 residues. CDR1 and CDR2 (germline): DFQATT, SNEGSKA (reference sequence). TCR beta CDR3 region amplification was performed from RNA transcripts. The HTBI set primed first-round TCR CDR3 RT-PCR. TCRdb reprocessed the multiplex PCR reads with MiXCR, giving one entry per CDR3 protein. The table includes roughly 660,000 distinct CDR3 sequences, approximately 15% detected once. This chain connects TRBV20-1 to TRBJ2-7, with TRBD1 matching over 8 bases. Material for sequencing was blood. The TCR was taken from a man aged 50-59 years with Graves' hyperthyroidism. The CDR3 loop is CSARSIRTGSSSYEQYF. The CDR3 region has the DNA TGCAGTGCTCGATCAATCCGGACAGGGTCCTCTTCCTACGAGCAGTACTTC.